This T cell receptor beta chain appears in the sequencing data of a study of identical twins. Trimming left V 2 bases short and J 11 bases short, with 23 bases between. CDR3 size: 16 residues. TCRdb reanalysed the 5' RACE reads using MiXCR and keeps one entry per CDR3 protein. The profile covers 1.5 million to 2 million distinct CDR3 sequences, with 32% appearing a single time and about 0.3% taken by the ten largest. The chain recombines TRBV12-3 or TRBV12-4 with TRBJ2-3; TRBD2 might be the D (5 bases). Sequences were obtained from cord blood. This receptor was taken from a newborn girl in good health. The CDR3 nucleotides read TGTGCCAGCAGTTTAAACGTAGGGCTCCGGGGTCCTATGCAGTATTTT. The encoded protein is CASSLNVGLRGPMQYF.